The 9 T cell receptor beta chains given below trace back to one sample, sequenced in a study of neurological immune-mediated disorders (dated by TCRdb to between 2018 and 2021). Preparation of the library involved 5' RACE. TCRdb lists the instrument as Illumina HiSeq 2500. Clones were called with MiXCR by TCRdb after fastp trimmed the public reads at Q25, and only in-frame beta chains were retained. Every CDR3 protein is listed once, alongside the most common genes and DNA of its rows. This sample lists approximately 82,000 distinct CDR3 sequences; 2.6% were detected once. The ten largest clonotypes hold 0.9% to 1.4% of the sample. The specimen sequenced was PBMCs. The receptors here all came from a woman in her twenties or thirties with multiple sclerosis.

This clonotype was recorded at least ten times. V usage is TRBV5-1 and J usage is TRBJ2-3; 9 bases line up with TRBD2. Germline V lookup: CDR1 SGHRS, CDR2 YFSETQ. This CDR3 has 14 residues. The ends lost 6 bases at V and 5 bases at J; junction bases unmatched: 7. As DNA, the CDR3 is TGCGCCAGCACCCGCGGCGGGAGGGGAGATACGCAGTATTTT. This gives the protein CASTRGGRGDTQYF.

Ten or more counts support this clonotype. The DNA of the CDR3 is TGCGCCAGCAGTGAGTCGGGGGGTCTTCCCTACGAGCAGTACTTC. It translates to CASSESGGLPYEQYF. The chain couples TRBV10-2 to TRBJ2-7; D may be TRBD2 (6 bases). Trimming removed 0 bases from V and 2 bases from J, with 11 bases in between. CDR3 size: 15 residues. CDR1 is WSHSY, CDR2 SAAADI, per germline.

This clonotype was seen at least ten times. The chain combines TRBV12-3 or TRBV12-4 with TRBJ2-3; no definite D call. The CDR3 covers 14 residues. Between the trimmed V and J ends, which lost 2 bases and 3 bases, there was a span of 9 bases. The CDR3 loop reads CASSLNSPTDTQYF. The CDR3 DNA reads TGTGCCAGCAGTTTAAACTCACCTACAGATACGCAGTATTTT.

This clonotype was seen many times. The V gene is TRBV27, the J gene TRBJ1-5; possible D gene TRBD1, 5 bases. The germline CDR1 and CDR2 sequences are MNHEY and SMNVEV (reference sequence). V dropped 3 bases and J dropped 5 bases, with 8 bases sitting between them. The CDR3 extends over 13 amino acids. CDR3 DNA sequence: TGTGCCAGCAGTTTCGGGGGGGATCAGCCCCAGCATTTT. Amino acids: CASSFGGDQPQHF.

This clonotype has a count of ten or more. This chain uses TRBV7-8 with TRBJ1-5; D call uncertain. From germline, CDR1 is SGHVS and CDR2 FQNEAQ. With 6 bases removed from V and 4 bases from J, the gap between germline ends came to 13 bases. The CDR3 sequence is 14 residues long. In DNA form, the CDR3 reads TGTGCCAGCAGTCCCGGCAGTATTAATCAGCCCCAGCATTTT. Its translation is CASSPGSINQPQHF.

This clonotype came up many times. The J gene is TRBJ2-1, the V gene TRBV5-1, with 7 bases matching TRBD1. The V and J ends lost 4 bases and 4 bases, in that order; junction bases with no gene match: 8. The CDR3 runs 15 residues. Germline-derived CDR1 and CDR2 are SGHRS and YFSETQ. The CDR3 sequence: CASSVQGGTYNEQFF. The CDR3 DNA reads TGCGCCAGCAGCGTTCAAGGGGGCACATACAATGAGCAGTTCTTC.

Many counts were recorded for this clonotype. The chain is built from TRBV7-2 and TRBJ2-7, with D perhaps matching TRBD2 (5 bases). V dropped 1 base and J dropped 1 base, with 11 bases sitting between them. Per the germline V gene, CDR1 is SGHTA and CDR2 is FQGNSA. This CDR3 spans 15 amino acids. CDR3 nucleotides: TGTGCCAGCAGCTTAGGTGCTAGCTTGTCCTACGAGCAGTACTTC. Translation: CASSLGASLSYEQYF. The full variable domain, in which reference TRBV7-2 and TRBJ2-7 provide the parts outside the CDR3, is GAGVSQSPSNKVTEKGKDVELRCDPISGHTALYWYRQSLGQGLEFLIYFQGNSAPDKSGLPSDRFSAERTGGSVSTLTIQRTQQEDSAVYLCASSLGASLSYEQYFGPGTRLTVT.

This clonotype has at least ten counts. The chain carries TRBV10-2 and TRBJ2-7; TRBD2 matches at 8 bases. The CDR3 loop spans 14 amino acids. Germline V lookup: CDR1 WSHSY, CDR2 SAAADI. The J segment lost 6 bases and the V segment lost 0 bases, leaving 4 bases of the junction unmatched. The chain's CDR3 is CASSESGLASEQYF. Written as DNA, the CDR3 is TGCGCCAGCAGTGAGTCAGGACTAGCATCCGAGCAGTACTTC.

There are many counts of this clonotype. This sequence joins TRBV20-1 and TRBJ2-1; D remains ambiguous. The V and J ends lost 2 bases and 5 bases respectively, with 4 bases between them. Looked up from germline, CDR1 is DFQATT and CDR2 is SNEGSKA (reference sequence). This CDR3 spans 11 amino acids. CDR3: CSARPNNEQFF. The CDR3 nucleotides read TGCAGTGCTAGACCTAACAATGAGCAGTTCTTC.